The 5 T cell receptor beta chains below all came from one sample that was sequenced in a study of early T cells in non-severe SARS-CoV-2 infection. TCRdb fed the 5' RACE reads into MiXCR, producing one record per CDR3 protein. The data hold tens of thousands of distinct CDR3 sequences, with 9.5% to 13% observed a single time. The starting material was whole blood, obtained at baseline. The receptors shown here come from an adult who was a healthcare worker with PCR-confirmed SARS-CoV-2 infection or an uninfected control (not recorded which).

This clonotype was seen only a few times. The chain combines TRBV2 with TRBJ2-1; D ambiguous. Trimming left V 4 bases short and J 0 bases short, with 13 bases between. The CDR3 sequence is 16 residues long. Germline V gene lookup returns CDR1 SNHLY and CDR2 FYNNEI. In DNA, the CDR3 is TGTGCCAGCAGTGGGTCGGGTGGTAGCTCCTACAATGAGCAGTTCTTC. Translated: CASSGSGGSSYNEQFF.

CDR3 in DNA: TGTGCCAGCGTTGTAGCGGGGACGGAGACCCAGTACTTC. As protein: CASVVAGTETQYF. This chain uses TRBV6-2 or TRBV6-3 with TRBJ2-5, with 8 bases identical to TRBD2. This CDR3 is built from 13 residues. The junction had 7 bases not matched to a gene; V was cut back by 8 bases and J by 5 bases. The germline V gene encodes CDR1 MNHEY and CDR2 SVGEGT.

The CDR3 loop is CASSQIAGGRETQYF. The DNA for the CDR3 is TGCGCCAGCAGCCAGATAGCGGGGGGGCGCGAGACCCAGTACTTC. The chain joins TRBV4-3 to TRBJ2-5; TRBD2 agrees at 11 bases. V lost 3 bases to trimming and J lost 5 bases; unmatched junction nucleotides: 5. The CDR3 is 15 residues long. CDR1 LGHNA and CDR2 YSLEER come from the germline V gene.

This clonotype has at least ten counts. The V gene is TRBV6-2 or TRBV6-3, the J gene TRBJ1-5; D unclear. Deletions cut 0 bases from V and 1 base from J, with 16 bases between. Germline V gives CDR1 MNHEY, CDR2 SVGEGT. The CDR3 is made up of 18 amino acids. The CDR3 DNA sequence: TGTGCCAGCAGTTACTCCACGGGAGTAACGGTGAGCAATCAGCCCCAGCATTTT. As protein: CASSYSTGVTVSNQPQHF.

This clonotype was found once. Its ends do not fully match the called genes, so a read error is possible. The V gene is TRBV11-2, the J gene TRBJ2-2; 9 bases fit TRBD1. This CDR3 is 15 amino acids long. Germline V CDR1 and CDR2: SGHAT, FQNNGV. The DNA for the CDR3 is TGTGCCAGCAGGGAACAGGGGGCTGTCTCCGGGGAGCTGTCTTTT. It translates to CASREQGAVSGELSF.